This T cell receptor beta chain was identified in a study of graft-versus-host responses after intestinal transplantation. Study summary: Multivisceral, liver-intestinal, or isolated intestinal transplants were given to recipients.

As for this clone: Antigen specificity is unknown.

Germline values: CDR1 LNHDA, CDR2 SQIVND (reference sequence). V lost 6 bases and J lost 7, with 9 bases in between. The CDR3 runs to 11 residues. Clones were sequenced by immunoSEQ multiplex PCR, and TCRdb holds only the in-frame ones, with some missing. The sample lists around 110,000 clones; about nine tenths were seen once. Sequencing was performed on unstimulated CD4+ T cells sorted from spleen or lymph node cells, taken before transplant. The rearrangement joins TRBV19 to TRBJ1-2; D perhaps matches TRBD1 (5 bases). The clonotype originates from a human donor who was the organ donor for an intestinal transplant. Written as DNA, the CDR3 is TGTGCCAGTAGCCAGGGAGGTGGCTACACCTTC. Protein product: CASSQGGGYTF. The full variable domain, rest sourced from reference TRBV19 and TRBJ1-2, is DGGITQSPKYLFRKEGQNVTLSCEQNLNHDAMYWYRQDPGQGLRLIYYSQIVNDFQKGDIAEGYSVSREKKESFPLTVTSAQKNPTAFYLCASSQGGGYTFGSGTRLTVV.